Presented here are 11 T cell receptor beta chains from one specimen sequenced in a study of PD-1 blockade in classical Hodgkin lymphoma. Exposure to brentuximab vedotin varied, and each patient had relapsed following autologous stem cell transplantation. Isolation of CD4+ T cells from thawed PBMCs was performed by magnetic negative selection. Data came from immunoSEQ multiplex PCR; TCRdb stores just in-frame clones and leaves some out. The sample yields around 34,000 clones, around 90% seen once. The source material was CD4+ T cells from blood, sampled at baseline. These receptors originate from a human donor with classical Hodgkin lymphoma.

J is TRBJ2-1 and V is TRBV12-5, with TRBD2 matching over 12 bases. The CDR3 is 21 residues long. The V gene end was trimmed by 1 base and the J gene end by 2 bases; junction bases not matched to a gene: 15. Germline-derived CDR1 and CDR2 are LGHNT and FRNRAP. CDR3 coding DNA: TGTGCTAGTGGTTTGGAAAGGACTAGCGGGATCGGCCCCCCTGCCTACAATGAGCAGTTCTTC. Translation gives CASGLERTSGIGPPAYNEQFF.

Here the CDR3 DNA reads TGTGCCAGCAGTATCTATAGCGGGAGTCCCTCCTACAATGAGCAGTTCTTC. Amino acids: CASSIYSGSPSYNEQFF. V usage is TRBV27 and J usage is TRBJ2-1; 9 nucleotides match TRBD2. The CDR3 covers 17 residues. Looked up from germline, CDR1 is MNHEY and CDR2 is SMNVEV (reference sequence). J lost 0 bases, V lost 5 bases, and 8 bases had no gene match.

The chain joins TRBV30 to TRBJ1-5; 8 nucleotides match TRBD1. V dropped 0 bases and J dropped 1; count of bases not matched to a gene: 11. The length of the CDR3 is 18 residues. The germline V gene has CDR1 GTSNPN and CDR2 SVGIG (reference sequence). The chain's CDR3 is CAWSVGWTGRRSNQPQHF. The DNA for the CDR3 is TGTGCCTGGAGTGTGGGGTGGACAGGGAGAAGAAGCAATCAGCCCCAGCATTTT. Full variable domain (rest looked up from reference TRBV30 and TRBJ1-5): SQTIHQWPATLVQPVGSPLSLECTVEGTSNPNLYWYRQAAGRGLQLLFYSVGIGQISSEVPQNLSASRPQDRQFILSSKKLLLSDSGFYLCAWSVGWTGRRSNQPQHFGDGTRLSIL.

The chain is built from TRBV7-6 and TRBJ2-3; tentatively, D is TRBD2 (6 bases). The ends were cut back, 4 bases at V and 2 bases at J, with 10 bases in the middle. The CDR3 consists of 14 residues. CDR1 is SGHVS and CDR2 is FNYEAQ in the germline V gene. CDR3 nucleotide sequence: TGTGCCAGCAGCTCGGGACTTATCACAGATACGCAGTATTTT. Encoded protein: CASSSGLITDTQYF. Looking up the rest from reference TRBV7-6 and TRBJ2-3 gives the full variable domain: GAGVSQSPRYKVTKRGQDVALRCDPISGHVSLYWYRQALGQGPEFLTYFNYEAQQDKSGLPNDRFSAERPEGSISTLTIQRTEQRDSAMYRCASSSGLITDTQYFGPGTRLTVL.

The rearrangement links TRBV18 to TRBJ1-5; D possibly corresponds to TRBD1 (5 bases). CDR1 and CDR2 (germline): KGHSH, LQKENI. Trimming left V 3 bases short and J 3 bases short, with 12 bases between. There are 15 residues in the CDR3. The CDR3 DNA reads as TGTGCCAGCTCACCCGTACAGGCGTACAATCAGCCCCAGCATTTT. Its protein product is CASSPVQAYNQPQHF.

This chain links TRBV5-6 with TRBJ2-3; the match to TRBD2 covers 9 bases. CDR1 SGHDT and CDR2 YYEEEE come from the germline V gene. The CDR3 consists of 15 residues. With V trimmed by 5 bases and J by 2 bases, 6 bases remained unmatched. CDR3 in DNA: TGTGCCAGCAGTCCATTAGCGGGGGCCACAGATACGCAGTATTTT. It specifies CASSPLAGATDTQYF.

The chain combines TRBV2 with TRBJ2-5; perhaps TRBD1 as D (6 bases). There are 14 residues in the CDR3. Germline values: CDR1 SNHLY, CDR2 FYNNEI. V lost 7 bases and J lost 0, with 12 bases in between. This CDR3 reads CASNRDNNQETQYF. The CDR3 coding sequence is TGTGCCAGCAACCGGGACAACAACCAAGAGACCCAGTACTTC.

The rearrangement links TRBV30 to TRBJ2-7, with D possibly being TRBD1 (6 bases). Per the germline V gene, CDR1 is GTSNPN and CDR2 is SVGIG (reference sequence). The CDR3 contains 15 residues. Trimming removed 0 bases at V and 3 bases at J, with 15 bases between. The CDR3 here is CAWSVRAGVRYEQYF. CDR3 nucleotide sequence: TGTGCCTGGAGTGTAAGGGCAGGGGTACGCTACGAGCAGTACTTC. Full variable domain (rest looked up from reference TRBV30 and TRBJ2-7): SQTIHQWPATLVQPVGSPLSLECTVEGTSNPNLYWYRQAAGRGLQLLFYSVGIGQISSEVPQNLSASRPQDRQFILSSKKLLLSDSGFYLCAWSVRAGVRYEQYFGPGTRLTVT.

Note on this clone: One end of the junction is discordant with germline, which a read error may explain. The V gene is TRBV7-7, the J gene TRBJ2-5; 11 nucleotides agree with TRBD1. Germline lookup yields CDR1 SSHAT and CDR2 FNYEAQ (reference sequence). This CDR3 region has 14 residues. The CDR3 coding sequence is TGTGCTAGCAGCTCGGACAGGGGGCATGAGACCCAGTACTTC. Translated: CASSSDRGHETQYF.

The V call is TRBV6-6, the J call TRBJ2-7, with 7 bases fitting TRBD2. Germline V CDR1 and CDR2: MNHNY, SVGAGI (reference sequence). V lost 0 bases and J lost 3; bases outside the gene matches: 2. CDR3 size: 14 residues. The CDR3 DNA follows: TGTGCCAGCAGTTACTCGGGACTACTCTACGAGCAGTACTTC. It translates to CASSYSGLLYEQYF.

CDR3 in amino acids: CASSLTEGSDYGYTF. In nucleotides, the CDR3 is TGCGCCAGCAGCTTAACGGAGGGGAGCGACTATGGCTACACCTTC. This rearrangement joins TRBV5-1 to TRBJ1-2; TRBD1 is a possible D gene (5 bases). V was shortened by 2 bases and J by 3 bases, with 14 bases between the two germline ends. The CDR3 extends over 15 amino acids. Germline CDR1 reads SGHRS; CDR2 reads YFSETQ.